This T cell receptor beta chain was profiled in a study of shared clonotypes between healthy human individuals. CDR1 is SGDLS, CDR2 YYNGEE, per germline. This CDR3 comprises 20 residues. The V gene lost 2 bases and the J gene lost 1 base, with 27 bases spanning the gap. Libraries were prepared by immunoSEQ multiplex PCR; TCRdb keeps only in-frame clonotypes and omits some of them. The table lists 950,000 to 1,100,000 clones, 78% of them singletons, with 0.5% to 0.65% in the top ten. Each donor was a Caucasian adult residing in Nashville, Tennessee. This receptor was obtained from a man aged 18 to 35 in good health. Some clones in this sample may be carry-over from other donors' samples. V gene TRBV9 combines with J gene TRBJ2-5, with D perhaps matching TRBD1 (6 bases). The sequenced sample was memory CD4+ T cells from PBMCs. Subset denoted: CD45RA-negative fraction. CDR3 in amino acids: CASSVGSTFLFRTAQETQYF. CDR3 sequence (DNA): TGTGCCAGCAGCGTCGGCTCAACATTTTTATTCAGGACAGCCCAAGAGACCCAGTACTTC.